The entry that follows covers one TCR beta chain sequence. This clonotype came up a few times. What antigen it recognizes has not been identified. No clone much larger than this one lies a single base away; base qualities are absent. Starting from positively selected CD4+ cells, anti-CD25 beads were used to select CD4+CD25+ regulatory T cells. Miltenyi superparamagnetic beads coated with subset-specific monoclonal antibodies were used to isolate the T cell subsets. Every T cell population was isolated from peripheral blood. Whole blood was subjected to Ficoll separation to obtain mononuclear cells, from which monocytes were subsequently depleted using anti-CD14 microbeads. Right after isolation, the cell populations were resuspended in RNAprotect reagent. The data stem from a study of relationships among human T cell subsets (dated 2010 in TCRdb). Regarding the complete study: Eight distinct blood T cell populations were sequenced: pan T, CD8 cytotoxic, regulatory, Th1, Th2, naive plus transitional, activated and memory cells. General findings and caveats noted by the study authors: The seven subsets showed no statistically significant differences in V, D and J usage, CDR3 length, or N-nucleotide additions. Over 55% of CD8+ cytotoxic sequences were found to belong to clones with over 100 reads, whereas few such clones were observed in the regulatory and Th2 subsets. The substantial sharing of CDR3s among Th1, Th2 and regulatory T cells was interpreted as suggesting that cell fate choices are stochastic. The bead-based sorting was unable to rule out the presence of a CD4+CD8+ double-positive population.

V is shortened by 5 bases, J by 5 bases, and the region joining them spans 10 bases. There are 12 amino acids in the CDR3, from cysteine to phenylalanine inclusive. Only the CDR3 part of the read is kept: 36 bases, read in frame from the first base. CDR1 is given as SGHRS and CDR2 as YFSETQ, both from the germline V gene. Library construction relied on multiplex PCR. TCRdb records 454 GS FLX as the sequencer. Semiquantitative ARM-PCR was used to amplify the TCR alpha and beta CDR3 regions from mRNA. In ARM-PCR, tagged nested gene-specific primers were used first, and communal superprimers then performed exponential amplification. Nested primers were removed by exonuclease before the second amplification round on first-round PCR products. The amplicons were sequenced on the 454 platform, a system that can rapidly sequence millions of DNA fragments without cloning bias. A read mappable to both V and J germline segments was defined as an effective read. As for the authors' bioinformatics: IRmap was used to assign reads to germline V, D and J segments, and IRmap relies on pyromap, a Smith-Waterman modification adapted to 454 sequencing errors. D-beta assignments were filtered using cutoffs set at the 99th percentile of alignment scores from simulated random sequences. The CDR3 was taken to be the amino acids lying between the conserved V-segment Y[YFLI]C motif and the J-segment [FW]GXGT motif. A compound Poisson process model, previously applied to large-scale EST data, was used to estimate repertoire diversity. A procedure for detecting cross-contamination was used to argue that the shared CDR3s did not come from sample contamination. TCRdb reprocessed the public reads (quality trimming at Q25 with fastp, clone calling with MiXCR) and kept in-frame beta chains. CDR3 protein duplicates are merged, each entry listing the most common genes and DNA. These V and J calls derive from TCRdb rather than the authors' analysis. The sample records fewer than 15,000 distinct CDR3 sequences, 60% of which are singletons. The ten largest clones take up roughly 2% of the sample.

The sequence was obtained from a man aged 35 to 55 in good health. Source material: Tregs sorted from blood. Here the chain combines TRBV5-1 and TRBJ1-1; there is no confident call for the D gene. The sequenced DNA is TGCGCCAGCAGTGGGAGTGGAACTGAAGCTTTCTTT. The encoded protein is CASSGSGTEAFF. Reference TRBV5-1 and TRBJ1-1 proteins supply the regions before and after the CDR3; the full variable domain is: KAGVTQTPRYLIKTRGQQVTLSCSPISGHRSVSWYQQTPGQGLQFLFEYFSETQRNKGNFPGRFSGRQFSNSRSEMNVSTLELGDSALYLCASSGSGTEAFFGQGTRLTVV.